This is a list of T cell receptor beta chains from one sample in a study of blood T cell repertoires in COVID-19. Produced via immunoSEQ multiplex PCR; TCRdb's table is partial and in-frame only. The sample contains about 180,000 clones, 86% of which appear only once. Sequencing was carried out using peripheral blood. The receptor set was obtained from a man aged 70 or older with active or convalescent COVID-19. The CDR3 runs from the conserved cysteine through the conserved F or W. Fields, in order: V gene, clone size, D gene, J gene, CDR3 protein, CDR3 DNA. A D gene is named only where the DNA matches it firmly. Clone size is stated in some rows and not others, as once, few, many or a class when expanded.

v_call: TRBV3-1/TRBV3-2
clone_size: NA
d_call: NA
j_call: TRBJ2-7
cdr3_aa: CASSRQGIYEQYF
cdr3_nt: TGTGCCAGCAGCCGACAAGGAATCTACGAGCAGTACTTC

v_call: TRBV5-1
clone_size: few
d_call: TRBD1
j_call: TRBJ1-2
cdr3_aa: CASSVGTAANYGYTF
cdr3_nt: TGCGCCAGCAGCGTAGGGACAGCAGCTAACTATGGCTACACCTTC

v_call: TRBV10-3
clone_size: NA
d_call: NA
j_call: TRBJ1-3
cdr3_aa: CATATEAGNTIYF
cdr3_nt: TGTGCCACCGCCACAGAAGCTGGAAACACCATATATTTT

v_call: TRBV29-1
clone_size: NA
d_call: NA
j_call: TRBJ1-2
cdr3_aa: CSAGRDTWAGYGYTF
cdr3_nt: TGCAGCGCAGGCCGGGACACTTGGGCGGGCTATGGCTACACCTTC

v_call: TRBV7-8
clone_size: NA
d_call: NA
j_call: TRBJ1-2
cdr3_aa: CASSPTGQTNYGYTF
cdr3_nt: TGTGCCAGCAGCCCGACTGGACAGACCAACTATGGCTACACCTTC

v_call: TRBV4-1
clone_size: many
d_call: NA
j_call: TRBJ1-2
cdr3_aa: CASSQLTGNYGYTF
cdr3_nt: TGCGCCAGCAGCCAATTGACAGGAAACTATGGCTACACCTTC

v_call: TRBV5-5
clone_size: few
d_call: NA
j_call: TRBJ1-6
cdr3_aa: CASSLEQHNSPLHF
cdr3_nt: TGTGCCAGCAGCCTGGAACAGCATAATTCACCCCTCCACTTT

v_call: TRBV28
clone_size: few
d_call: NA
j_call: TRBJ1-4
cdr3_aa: CASSELQGSRGEKLFF
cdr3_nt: TGTGCCAGCAGTGAGCTGCAGGGGAGTCGGGGTGAAAAACTGTTTTTT

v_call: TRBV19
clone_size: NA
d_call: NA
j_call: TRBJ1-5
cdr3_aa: CASSTWAGLNQPQHF
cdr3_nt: TGTGCCAGTAGTACCTGGGCAGGGTTGAATCAGCCCCAGCATTTT

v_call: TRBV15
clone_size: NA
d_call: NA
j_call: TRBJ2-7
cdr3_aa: CATSRDRRTGVEQYF
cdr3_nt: TGTGCCACCAGCAGAGATCGAAGAACGGGAGTGGAGCAGTACTTC

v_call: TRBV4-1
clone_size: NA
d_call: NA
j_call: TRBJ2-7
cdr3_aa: CASGERWESHEQYF
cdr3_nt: TGCGCCAGCGGCGAGCGATGGGAGAGCCACGAGCAGTACTTC

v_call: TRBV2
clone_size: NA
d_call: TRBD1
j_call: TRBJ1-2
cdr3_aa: CASSAGRDSVNYGYTF
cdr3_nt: TGTGCCAGCAGTGCGGGGCGGGACAGCGTGAACTATGGCTACACCTTC

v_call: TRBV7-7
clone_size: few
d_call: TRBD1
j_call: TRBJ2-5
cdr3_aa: CASSRGQQETQYF
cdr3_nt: TGTGCTAGCAGCCGGGGACAGCAAGAGACCCAGTACTTC

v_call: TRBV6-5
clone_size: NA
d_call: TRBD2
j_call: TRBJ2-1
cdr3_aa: CASTRAGGAFNEQFF
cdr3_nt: TGTGCCAGCACCAGGGCGGGGGGGGCCTTCAATGAGCAGTTCTTC

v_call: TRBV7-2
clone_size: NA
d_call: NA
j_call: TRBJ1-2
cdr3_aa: CASSLADRELTDPAGGYTF
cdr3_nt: TGTGCCAGCAGCTTAGCCGATAGGGAGTTAACAGACCCCGCGGGGGGCTACACCTTC

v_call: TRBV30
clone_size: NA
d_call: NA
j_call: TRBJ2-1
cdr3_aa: CAWSVGLSSSYNEQFF
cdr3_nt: TGTGCCTGGAGTGTTGGGCTTTCGAGCTCCTACAATGAGCAGTTCTTC

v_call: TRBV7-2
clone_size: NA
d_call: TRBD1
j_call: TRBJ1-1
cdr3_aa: CASSSAQGGNTEAFF
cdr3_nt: TGTGCCAGCAGCTCAGCACAGGGGGGGAACACTGAAGCTTTCTTT

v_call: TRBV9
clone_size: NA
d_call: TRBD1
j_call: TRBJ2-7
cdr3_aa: CASSPWDSPHEQYF
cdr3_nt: TGTGCCAGCAGCCCCTGGGACAGCCCCCACGAGCAGTACTTC

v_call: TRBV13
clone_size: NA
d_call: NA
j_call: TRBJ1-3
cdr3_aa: CASSFRQRNSGNTIYF
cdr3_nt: TGTGCCAGCAGCTTCCGACAGCGAAACTCTGGAAACACCATATATTTT

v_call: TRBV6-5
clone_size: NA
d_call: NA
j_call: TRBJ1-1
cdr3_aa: CASSLDRPNTEAFF
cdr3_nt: TGTGCCAGCAGTCTCGACAGGCCGAACACTGAAGCTTTCTTT

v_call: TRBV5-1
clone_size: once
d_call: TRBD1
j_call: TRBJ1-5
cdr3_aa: CASSAGQLNQPQHF
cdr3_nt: TGCGCCAGCAGCGCGGGACAGCTCAATCAGCCCCAGCATTTT

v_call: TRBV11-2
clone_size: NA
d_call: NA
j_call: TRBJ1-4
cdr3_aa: CASSLDYSRGAGYEKLFF
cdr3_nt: TGTGCCAGCAGCTTAGACTATTCCCGGGGGGCGGGTTATGAAAAACTGTTTTTT

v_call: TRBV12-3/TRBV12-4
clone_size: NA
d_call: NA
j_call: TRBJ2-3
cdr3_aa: CASSFVQADTQYF
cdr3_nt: TGTGCCAGCAGTTTTGTACAGGCAGATACGCAGTATTTT

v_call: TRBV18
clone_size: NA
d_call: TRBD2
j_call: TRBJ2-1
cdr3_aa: CASWRGTSASNEQFF
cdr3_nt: TGTGCCAGCTGGCGCGGGACTAGCGCGTCGAATGAGCAGTTCTTC

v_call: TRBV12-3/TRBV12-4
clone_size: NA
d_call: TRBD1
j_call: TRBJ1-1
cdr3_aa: CASRRTGNTEAFF
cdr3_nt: TGTGCCAGCAGGAGGACAGGGAACACTGAAGCTTTCTTT

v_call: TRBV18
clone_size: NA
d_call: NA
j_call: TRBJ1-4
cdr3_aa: CASSPTQGFEKLFF
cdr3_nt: TGTGCCAGCTCACCAACACAGGGATTTGAAAAACTGTTTTTT

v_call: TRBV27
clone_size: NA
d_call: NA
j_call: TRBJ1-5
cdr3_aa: CASSPSPGGDEGNQPQHF
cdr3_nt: TGTGCCAGCAGTCCCTCCCCAGGAGGGGATGAGGGCAATCAGCCCCAGCATTTT

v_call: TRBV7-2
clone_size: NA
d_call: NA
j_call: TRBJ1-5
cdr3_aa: CASSRQNLPQHF
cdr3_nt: TGTGCCAGCAGCCGACAGAACCTGCCCCAGCATTTT

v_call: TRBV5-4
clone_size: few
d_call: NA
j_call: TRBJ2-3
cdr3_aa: CASSLHGGTRTDTQYF
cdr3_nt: TGTGCCAGCAGCTTGCATGGCGGTACCCGCACAGATACGCAGTATTTT

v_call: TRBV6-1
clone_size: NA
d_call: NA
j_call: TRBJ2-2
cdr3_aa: CASSDLGSGELFF
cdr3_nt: TGTGCCAGCAGTGACCTCGGGAGTGGGGAGCTGTTTTTT

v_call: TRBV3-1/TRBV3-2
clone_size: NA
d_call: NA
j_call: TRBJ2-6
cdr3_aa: CASSQTGQISGANVLTF
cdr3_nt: TGTGCCAGCAGCCAAACAGGGCAGATCTCTGGGGCCAACGTCCTGACTTTC

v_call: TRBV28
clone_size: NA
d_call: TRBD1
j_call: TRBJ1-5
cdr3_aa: CASTPQSGGIDQPQHF
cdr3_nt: TGTGCCAGCACCCCTCAGTCAGGGGGGATCGATCAGCCCCAGCATTTT

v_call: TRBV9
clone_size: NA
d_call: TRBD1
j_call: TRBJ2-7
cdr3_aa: CASSESGTGLYEQYF
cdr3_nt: TGTGCCAGCAGCGAAAGTGGGACAGGGCTCTACGAGCAGTACTTC

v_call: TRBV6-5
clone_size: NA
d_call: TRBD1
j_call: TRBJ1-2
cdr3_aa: CASSPDRVYYGYTF
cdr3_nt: TGTGCCAGCAGTCCGGACAGGGTATACTATGGCTACACCTTC

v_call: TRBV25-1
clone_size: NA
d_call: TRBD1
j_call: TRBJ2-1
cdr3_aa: CASSGLGQGAEQFF
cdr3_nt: TGTGCCAGCAGTGGACTCGGGCAGGGGGCTGAGCAGTTCTTC

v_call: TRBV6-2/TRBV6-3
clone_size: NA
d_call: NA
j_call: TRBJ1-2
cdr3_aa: CASSLAGALSYGYTF
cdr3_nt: TGTGCCAGCAGCCTTGCAGGGGCACTATCCTATGGCTACACCTTC

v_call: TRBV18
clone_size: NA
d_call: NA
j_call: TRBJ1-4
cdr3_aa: CASSPQSGATNEKLFF
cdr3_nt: TGTGCCAGCTCACCACAGTCAGGCGCAACTAATGAAAAACTGTTTTTT

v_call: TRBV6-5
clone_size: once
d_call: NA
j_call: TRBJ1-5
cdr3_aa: CASTTGLNQPQHF
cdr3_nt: TGTGCCAGCACGACTGGGTTAAATCAGCCCCAGCATTTT

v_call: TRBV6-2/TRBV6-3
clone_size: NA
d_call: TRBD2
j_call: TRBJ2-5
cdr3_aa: CASSLLAGFETQYF
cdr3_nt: TGTGCCAGCAGTCTACTAGCGGGGTTTGAGACCCAGTACTTC

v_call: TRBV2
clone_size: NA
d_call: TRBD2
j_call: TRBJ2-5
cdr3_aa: CASSGDGRGKTQYF
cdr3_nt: TGTGCCAGCAGTGGGGACGGGAGGGGGAAGACCCAGTACTTC

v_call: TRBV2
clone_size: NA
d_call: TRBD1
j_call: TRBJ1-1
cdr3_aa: CASRGDRASTEAFF
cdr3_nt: TGTGCCAGCAGGGGGGACAGGGCGAGCACTGAAGCTTTCTTT

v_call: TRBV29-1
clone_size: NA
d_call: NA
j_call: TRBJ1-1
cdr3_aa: CSGRTANTEAFF
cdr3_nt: TGCAGCGGTCGGACTGCAAACACTGAAGCTTTCTTT

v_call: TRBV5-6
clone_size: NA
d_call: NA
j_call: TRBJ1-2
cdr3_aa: CASSLPANYGYTF
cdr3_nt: TGTGCCAGCAGCTTACCGGCTAACTATGGCTACACCTTC

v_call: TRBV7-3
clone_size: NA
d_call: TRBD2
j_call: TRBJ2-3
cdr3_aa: CASSLKSGTGVGDTQYF
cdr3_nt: TGTGCCAGCAGCTTAAAGAGCGGGACTGGGGTCGGAGATACGCAGTATTTT

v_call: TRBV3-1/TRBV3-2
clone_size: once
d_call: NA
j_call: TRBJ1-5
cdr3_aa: CASSRVRGNQPQHF
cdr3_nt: TGTGCCAGCAGCAGAGTTCGGGGGAATCAGCCCCAGCATTTT

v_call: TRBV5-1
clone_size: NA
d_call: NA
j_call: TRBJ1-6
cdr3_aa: CASSAAGHSSSYNSPLHF
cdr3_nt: TGCGCCAGCAGCGCCGCGGGTCATTCGAGCTCCTATAATTCACCCCTCCACTTT

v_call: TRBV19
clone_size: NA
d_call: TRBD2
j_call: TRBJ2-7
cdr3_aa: CASSTLGVAGSYEQYF
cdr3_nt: TGTGCCAGTAGTACCCTCGGGGTAGCGGGGAGCTACGAGCAGTACTTC

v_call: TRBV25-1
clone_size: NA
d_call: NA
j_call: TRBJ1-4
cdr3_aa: CASTGGNNEKLFF
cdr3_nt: TGTGCCAGCACCGGGGGAAATAATGAAAAACTGTTTTTT

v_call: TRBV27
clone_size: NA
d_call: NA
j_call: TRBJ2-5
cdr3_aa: CASSLYGTQYF
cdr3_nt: TGTGCCAGCAGTTTATACGGGACCCAGTACTTC

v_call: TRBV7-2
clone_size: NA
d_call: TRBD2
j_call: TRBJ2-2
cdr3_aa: CASSSGLAGTGELFF
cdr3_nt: TGTGCCAGCAGCTCGGGACTAGCGGGAACCGGGGAGCTGTTTTTT

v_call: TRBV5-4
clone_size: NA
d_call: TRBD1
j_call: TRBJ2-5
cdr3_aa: CASSPGQGQETQYF
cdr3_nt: TGTGCCAGCAGCCCAGGACAGGGGCAAGAGACCCAGTACTTC

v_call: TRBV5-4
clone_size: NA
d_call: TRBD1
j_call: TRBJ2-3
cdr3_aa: CASSQDRADTQYF
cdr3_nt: TGTGCCAGCAGCCAGGACAGGGCCGATACGCAGTATTTT

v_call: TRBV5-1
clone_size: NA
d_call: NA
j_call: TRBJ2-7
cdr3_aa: CASSSNYEQYF
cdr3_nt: TGCGCCAGCAGCTCCAATTACGAGCAGTACTTC